The 13 T cell receptor beta chains below come from one sample, sequenced in a study of T cell repertoires in ileal Crohn's disease. Noted time point: neoterminal ileum biopsy at postoperative endoscopy, about 6 months after surgery. The assay was immunoSEQ multiplex PCR, and TCRdb's table has in-frame clones only and misses some. The repertoire holds approximately 11,000 clones, with around 79% as singletons. Material: ileal tissue. Source of these receptors: an adult with Crohn's disease.

The rearrangement joins TRBV7-6 to TRBJ2-7; TRBD1 agrees at 10 bases. The CDR3 totals 15 residues. The V and J ends lost 0 bases and 6 bases, in that order; junction bases with no gene match: 5. Looked up from germline, CDR1 is SGHVS and CDR2 is FNYEAQ. The CDR3 coding sequence is TGTGCCAGCAGCTTAGCGACAGGGGGCTTCGGCGAGCAGTACTTC. Its translation is CASSLATGGFGEQYF.

The chain joins TRBV30 to TRBJ1-1; D gene unclear. The CDR3 sequence is 17 residues long. Trimming took 5 bases from V and 1 from J, leaving 23 bases between them. Germline V CDR1 and CDR2: GTSNPN, SVGIG (reference sequence). CDR3 residues: CAWFPRAGSGRNTEAFF. The CDR3 DNA reads as TGTGCCTGGTTTCCGAGGGCAGGCTCTGGCAGGAACACTGAAGCTTTCTTT.

The rearrangement links TRBV28 to TRBJ1-2, with D unclear. In germline, CDR1 is MDHEN, CDR2 SYDVKM. The CDR3 sequence is 10 residues long. Trimming shortened V by 4 bases and J by 8 bases, and 5 bases separated the two germline ends. CDR3: CASSSLGYTF. CDR3 bases: TGTGCCAGCAGTTCCTTGGGCTACACCTTC.

The CDR3 region has the DNA TGTGCCAGCAGCTTGGCGGGGAGGCCCGAAGTGTTCTTC. Its protein product is CASSLAGRPEVFF. The chain recombines TRBV7-9 with TRBJ2-1, with D tentatively TRBD2 (6 bases). Trimming took off 3 bases at V and 15 bases at J, with 18 bases between the two ends. The CDR3 runs 13 residues. Germline CDR1 reads SEHNR; CDR2 reads FQNEAQ (reference sequence). The full variable domain, completed using reference TRBV7-9 and TRBJ2-1, is DTGVSQNPRHKITKRGQNVTFRCDPISEHNRLYWYRQTLGQGPEFLTYFQNEAQLEKSRLLSDRFSAERPKGSFSTLEIQRTEQGDSAMYLCASSLAGRPEVFFGPGTRLTVL.

This clone has a single count. V gene TRBV5-1 combines with J gene TRBJ2-7, with D tentatively TRBD2 (5 bases). This CDR3 has 16 residues. Looked up from germline, CDR1 is SGHRS and CDR2 is YFSETQ. V dropped 0 bases and J dropped 7 bases, with 20 bases sitting between them. The CDR3 nucleotides read TGCGCCAGCAGCTTGGCCCTGGGGTCAGTAGCGCGGGAGCAGTACTTC. Amino acid sequence: CASSLALGSVAREQYF.

This rearrangement joins TRBV18 to TRBJ2-3, with a weak D call TRBD2 (6 bases). The V gene lost 4 bases and the J gene lost 3 bases, with 8 bases spanning the gap. The length of the CDR3 is 13 residues. Germline V CDR1 and CDR2: KGHSH, LQKENI. CDR3 in DNA: TGTGCCAGCTCACTCGGAGGGACAGATACGCAGTATTTT. Translation gives CASSLGGTDTQYF. The entire variable domain, with the rest obtained from reference TRBV18 and TRBJ2-3, is as follows: NAGVMQNPRHLVRRRGQEARLRCSPMKGHSHVYWYRQLPEEGLKFMVYLQKENIIDESGMPKERFSAEFPKEGPSILRIQQVVRGDSAAYFCASSLGGTDTQYFGPGTRLTVL.

This chain links TRBV27 with TRBJ2-7, with 8 bases lining up with TRBD1. This CDR3 is 16 amino acids long. V was pared by 6 bases and J by 0 bases, with 10 bases of the junction left unmatched. Germline CDR1 and CDR2: MNHEY and SMNVEV (reference sequence). The CDR3, as DNA: TGTGCCAGCAGAGCCAGAGGACAGGGAAACTCCTACGAGCAGTACTTC. Translated: CASRARGQGNSYEQYF.

The V gene is TRBV27, the J gene TRBJ1-3; D is undetermined. Between the trimmed V and J ends, which lost 0 bases and 0 bases, there was a span of 9 bases. This CDR3 is 16 amino acids long. Germline CDR1 reads MNHEY; CDR2 reads SMNVEV (reference sequence). The CDR3: CASSLSVGHSGNTIYF. CDR3 coding DNA: TGTGCCAGCAGTTTATCGGTTGGGCACTCTGGAAACACCATATATTTT.

The chain carries TRBV5-5 and TRBJ1-2; TRBD1 might be the D (6 bases). CDR3 length: 15 residues. The germline gives CDR1 SGHKS, CDR2 YYEKEE (reference sequence). Trimming pared 3 bases from V and 0 bases from J, leaving 12 bases between. The DNA of the CDR3 is TGTGCCAGCAGCTCGACAGGATTTTCTAACTATGGCTACACCTTC. Its translation is CASSSTGFSNYGYTF. Looking up the rest from reference TRBV5-5 and TRBJ1-2 gives the full variable domain: DAGVTQSPTHLIKTRGQQVTLRCSPISGHKSVSWYQQVLGQGPQFIFQYYEKEERGRGNFPDRFSARQFPNYSSELNVNALLLGDSALYLCASSSTGFSNYGYTFGSGTRLTVV.

The V and J genes are TRBV5-4 and TRBJ1-1; weak D call: TRBD1 (6 bases). V was shortened by 4 bases and J by 1 base, with 14 bases between the two germline ends. This CDR3 spans 15 amino acids. Germline-derived CDR1 and CDR2 are SGHNT and YYREEE (reference sequence). CDR3 nucleotide sequence: TGTGCCAGCAGCCACAGCCAGGGGAGGAACACTGAAGCTTTCTTT. Protein sequence: CASSHSQGRNTEAFF. The full variable domain, rest sourced from reference TRBV5-4 and TRBJ1-1, is ETGVTQSPTHLIKTRGQQVTLRCSSQSGHNTVSWYQQALGQGPQFIFQYYREEENGRGNFPPRFSGLQFPNYSSELNVNALELDDSALYLCASSHSQGRNTEAFFGQGTRLTVV.

The chain is built from TRBV19 and TRBJ1-5, with D possibly matching TRBD1 (5 bases). CDR1 LNHDA and CDR2 SQIVND come from the germline V gene (reference sequence). The CDR3 totals 14 residues. V shed 4 bases and J shed 7 bases, with 14 bases lying between them. CDR3 sequence: CASSTGGWGQPQHF. Here the CDR3 DNA reads TGTGCCAGTAGTACGGGGGGATGGGGGCAGCCCCAGCATTTT.

The rearrangement links TRBV7-8 to TRBJ2-1, with D possibly being TRBD2 (6 bases). Trimming pared 5 bases from V and 8 bases from J, leaving 31 bases between. This CDR3 has 19 residues. The germline V gene has CDR1 SGHVS and CDR2 FQNEAQ. CDR3 in amino acids: CASSRDAGLQQPGADEQFF. The CDR3 region has the DNA TGTGCCAGCAGCCGCGACGCGGGGCTGCAGCAACCGGGAGCAGATGAGCAGTTCTTC.

The chain combines TRBV28 with TRBJ1-2; 8 bases agree with TRBD1. From germline, CDR1 is MDHEN and CDR2 SYDVKM. The CDR3 length is 13 residues. V was clipped by 8 bases and J by 3 bases; unmatched bases: 5. The CDR3 nucleotides are TGTGCCAGCCGGAGACAGGGGTACTATGGCTACACCTTC. It codes for CASRRQGYYGYTF.